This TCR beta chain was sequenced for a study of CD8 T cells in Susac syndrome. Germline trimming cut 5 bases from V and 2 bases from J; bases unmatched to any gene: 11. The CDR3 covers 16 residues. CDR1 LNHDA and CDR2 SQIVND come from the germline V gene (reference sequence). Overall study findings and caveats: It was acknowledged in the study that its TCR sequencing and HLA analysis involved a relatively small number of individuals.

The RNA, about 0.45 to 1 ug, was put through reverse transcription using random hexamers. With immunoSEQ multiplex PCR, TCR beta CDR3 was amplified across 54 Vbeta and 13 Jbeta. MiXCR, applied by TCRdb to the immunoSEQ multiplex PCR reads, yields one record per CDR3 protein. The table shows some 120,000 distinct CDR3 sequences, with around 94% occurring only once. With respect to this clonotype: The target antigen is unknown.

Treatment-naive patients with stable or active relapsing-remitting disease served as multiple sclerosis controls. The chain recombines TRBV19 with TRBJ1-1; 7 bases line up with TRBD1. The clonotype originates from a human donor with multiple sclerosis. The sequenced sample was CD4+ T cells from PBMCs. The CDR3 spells CASSLIAIGGNTEAFF. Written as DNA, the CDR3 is TGTGCCAGTAGTCTCATCGCGATAGGGGGCAACACTGAAGCTTTCTTT.